The 18 T cell receptor beta chains reported below all come from one sample, sequenced in a study of tumor and adjacent non-tumor tissue in lung cancer. A modified ARM-PCR protocol with three rounds of nested PCR amplified TCRbeta. TCRdb redid the calling of the multiplex PCR reads with MiXCR, one entry per CDR3 protein. The sample records about 200,000 distinct CDR3 sequences, 60% to 75% being singletons. No cell sorting was done before RNA was extracted from the tissue. Material: lung tumor tissue. The receptor set was obtained from a man aged 55 to 70 with non-small cell lung cancer.

This chain joins TRBV20-1 and TRBJ2-7, with D hard to call. Germline V lookup: CDR1 DFQATT, CDR2 SNEGSKA (reference sequence). V lost 6 bases and J lost 6, with 24 bases in between. The CDR3 loop spans 15 amino acids. CDR3 sequence: CSASSMGRPKTEQYF. The CDR3 nucleotides read TGCAGTGCATCGTCGATGGGTAGGCCCAAAACCGAGCAGTACTTC.

This rearrangement joins TRBV11-3 to TRBJ2-2, with 15 bases aligning to TRBD2. The germline V gene encodes CDR1 SGHNT and CDR2 YENEEA. This CDR3 contains 23 residues. V trimming: 2 bases; J trimming: 0 bases; junction bases outside the gene matches: 16. The CDR3 DNA sequence: TGTGCCAGCAGCTTAAGCCACTCCTGGACTAGCGGGAGGGACGCTACGAACACCGGGGAGCTGTTTTTT. The encoded protein is CASSLSHSWTSGRDATNTGELFF.

In regard to this clonotype: The final CDR3 position lacks the conserved phenylalanine or tryptophan, pointing to a likely read error. The gene calls are TRBV20-1 and TRBJ1-5; 7 nucleotides match TRBD1. This CDR3 contains 16 residues. Per germline, CDR1 DFQATT and CDR2 SNEGSKA (reference sequence). After removal of 1 base from V and 0 bases from J, the junction contained 6 bases not matched to a gene. The CDR3 loop reads CSARAWTGHSNQPQHL. CDR3 in DNA: TGCAGTGCTAGAGCTTGGACAGGCCATAGCAATCAGCCCCAGCATTTA.

Points on this clonotype: A read error may produce the germline difference seen at one junction end. The chain has TRBV12-3 or TRBV12-4 and TRBJ2-1, with a possible D match to TRBD2 (5 bases). The CDR3 has 12 amino acids. In DNA form, the CDR3 reads TGTGTCAGCTGTTTAGAGAGGGCTGAGCAGTTCTTC. This codes for CVSCLERAEQFF.

The J gene is TRBJ2-7, the V gene TRBV6-5; TRBD1 aligns across 8 bases. Germline V gene data show CDR1 as MNHEY and CDR2 as SVGAGI. Trimming at V came to 2 bases and at J to 6 bases, leaving 6 bases not matched to a gene. This CDR3 comprises 14 residues. CDR3 nucleotide sequence: TGTGCCAGCAGTTACAATCAGGGGGCGTTCGAGCAGTACTTC. As protein: CASSYNQGAFEQYF.

The table lists this clonotype with many counts. The gene calls are TRBV6-1 and TRBJ2-2; possible D gene TRBD2, 5 bases. Germline CDR1 and CDR2: MNHNS and SASEGT. The V end lost 6 bases, the J end lost 5 bases, and 10 bases lay between the germline ends. This CDR3 has 13 residues. CDR3 in amino acids: CASRVSATGELFF. For the CDR3, the DNA is TGTGCCAGCAGGGTTAGCGCAACCGGGGAGCTGTTTTTT.

This clonotype was seen a few times. A much larger clone lies a single base off, so this may be a read error. The gene calls are TRBV20-1 and TRBJ2-1; TRBD2 matches 14 bases. The CDR3 has 16 residues. Germline values: CDR1 DFQATT, CDR2 SNEGSKA (reference sequence). Trimming at V came to 5 bases and at J to 4 bases, leaving 7 bases not matched to a gene. The CDR3 loop reads CSAGPTSGRVYNEQFF. CDR3 DNA: TGCAGTGCTGGACCGACTAGCGGGAGGGTATACAATGAGCAGTTCTTC.

The rearrangement joins TRBV4-2 to TRBJ2-1, with 7 bases aligning to TRBD2. This CDR3 has 17 residues. Germline V gene lookup returns CDR1 LGHNA and CDR2 YNFKEQ. V was clipped by 1 base and J by 4 bases; unmatched bases: 10. This chain's CDR3 is CASSQVIQRDVYNEQFF. The CDR3 DNA reads TGTGCCAGCAGCCAAGTTATTCAGCGGGACGTGTACAATGAGCAGTTCTTC.

The J gene is TRBJ1-2, the V gene TRBV6-1; D is ambiguous. Trimming removed 2 bases at V and 7 bases at J, with 11 bases between. CDR3 length: 13 residues. CDR1 MNHNS and CDR2 SASEGT come from the germline V gene. CDR3 in amino acids: CASSEQPGSGYTF. CDR3 coding DNA: TGTGCCAGCAGTGAACAGCCCGGGTCTGGCTACACCTTC.

Concerning this clonotype itself: This sequence may be a read error, since a much larger clone differs from it by one base. The chain couples TRBV20-1 to TRBJ2-7; D is perhaps TRBD1 or TRBD2 (5 bases each). V gave up 3 bases and J gave up 5 bases, with 14 bases separating them. Germline CDR1 is DFQATT and CDR2 is SNEGSKA (reference sequence). The CDR3 runs to 13 residues. The CDR3 nucleotides read TGCAGTGCTAGGAAGCGGTGGGGCAACGAGCAGTACTTC. Translating gives CSARKRWGNEQYF.

Details on this clonotype: The germline gene is not matched at one end of the junction; a read error may be the cause. This rearrangement joins TRBV11-3 to TRBJ1-1; unclear D gene. The CDR3 is 13 residues long. From germline, CDR1 is SGHNT and CDR2 YENEEA. This chain's CDR3 is CASSFGENAEAFF. In nucleotides, the CDR3 is TGTGCCAGTAGCTTTGGGGAGAACGCTGAAGCTTTCTTT.

Regarding this clonotype: One end of the junction varies from germline; a read error may be responsible. V gene TRBV28 combines with J gene TRBJ1-2; D unclear. Germline lookup yields CDR1 MDHEN and CDR2 SYDVKM. CDR3 length: 13 residues. The CDR3 nucleotides read TGTGCCAGCTGTTTAGGGCCGAACTATGCCTACACCTTC. Its protein product is CASCLGPNYAYTF.

The chain links TRBV5-1 to TRBJ1-2; a weak D match, TRBD1 (6 bases). The CDR3 contains 13 residues. CDR1 and CDR2 from the germline V gene are SGHRS and YFSETQ. Trimming shortened V by 1 base and J by 10 bases, and 14 bases separated the two germline ends. The CDR3 DNA sequence: TGCGCCAGCAGCTTGAGCGGGGGGCTCGACTACACCTTC. Protein sequence: CASSLSGGLDYTF.

Worth noting for this clonotype: Just one base apart from a much larger clone, this may be a read error. The V gene is TRBV7-8, the J gene TRBJ1-4; D remains ambiguous. V gave up 8 bases and J gave up 0 bases, with 13 bases separating them. CDR3 size: 15 residues. The germline V gene encodes CDR1 SGHVS and CDR2 FQNEAQ. Here the CDR3 DNA reads TGTGCCAGCGGCTGGACGGAAGCAACTAATGAAAAACTGTTTTTT. Translating it yields CASGWTEATNEKLFF.

The J gene is TRBJ1-5, the V gene TRBV20-1; 8 bases match TRBD1. Trimming removed 3 bases from V and 1 base from J; junction bases left unmatched: 11. This CDR3 contains 17 residues. CDR1 DFQATT and CDR2 SNEGSKA come from the germline V gene (reference sequence). CDR3 residues: CSASNRGSSRSNQPQHF. The DNA for the CDR3 is TGCAGTGCTAGTAACAGGGGGTCTTCTAGAAGCAATCAGCCCCAGCATTTT.

This clonotype is a singleton in its sample. One end of the junction varies from germline; a read error may be responsible. The chain joins TRBV11-2 to TRBJ2-6, with D perhaps TRBD1 (5 bases). Germline CDR1 SGHAT, CDR2 FQNNGV. The CDR3 extends over 14 amino acids. The CDR3 region has the DNA TGTGCCAACAACCCTATCTCTGGGGCCAACATCCTGACTTTC. Translated, it gives CANNPISGANILTF.

The gene calls are TRBV28 and TRBJ2-4, with D possibly TRBD2 on 5 matching bases. Germline V lookup: CDR1 MDHEN, CDR2 SYDVKM. The V end lost 1 base, the J end lost 12 bases, and 16 bases lay between the germline ends. The CDR3 is 14 residues long. The chain's CDR3 is CASSLSGSVEAQYF. CDR3 in DNA: TGTGCCAGCAGTTTATCTGGCAGTGTGGAGGCTCAGTACTTC.

The chain combines TRBV20-1 with TRBJ2-3; D is perhaps TRBD2 (6 bases). V lost 2 bases to trimming and J lost 0 bases, with 21 bases between them. This CDR3 spans 18 amino acids. Germline loops: CDR1 DFQATT, CDR2 SNEGSKA (reference sequence). CDR3 residues: CSARTRVGLAISTDTQYF. CDR3 in DNA: TGCAGTGCTAGAACAAGGGTAGGGCTAGCGATTAGCACAGATACGCAGTATTTT.